A selection of T cell receptor beta chains follows, all from one sample in a study of blood T cell repertoires in COVID-19. Clones were read by immunoSEQ multiplex PCR, and TCRdb kept only the in-frame ones, dropping some. The table includes about 120,000 clones, 70% to 90% detected once. Sequenced: peripheral blood. Every receptor here comes from a woman between 50 and 59 years old with acute or convalescent COVID-19. The CDR3 runs from the conserved cysteine through the conserved F or W. D genes are given only for firm matches. The size entry is marked missing in some rows and otherwise reads once, few, many or a size class.

clone_size: NA; d_call: NA; v_call: TRBV27; j_call: TRBJ1-5; cdr3_aa: CASTPWGDSNQPQHF; cdr3_nt: TGTGCCAGCACTCCGTGGGGGGATAGCAATCAGCCCCAGCATTTT
clone_size: NA; d_call: NA; v_call: TRBV2; j_call: TRBJ2-4; cdr3_aa: CASSDPGAGRGKNIQYF; cdr3_nt: TGTGCCAGCAGTGACCCAGGGGCGGGTCGAGGCAAAAACATTCAGTACTTC
clone_size: NA; d_call: TRBD2; v_call: TRBV7-9; j_call: TRBJ2-2; cdr3_aa: CASSLGTGGRTGELFF; cdr3_nt: TGTGCCAGCAGCTTGGGCACGGGAGGGCGAACCGGGGAGCTGTTTTTT
clone_size: once; d_call: TRBD2; v_call: TRBV24-1; j_call: TRBJ2-1; cdr3_aa: CATSDPGRASNEQFF; cdr3_nt: TGTGCCACCAGTGACCCCGGGAGGGCCAGTAATGAGCAGTTCTTC
clone_size: NA; d_call: NA; v_call: TRBV28; j_call: TRBJ2-6; cdr3_aa: CATTRVSGANVLTF; cdr3_nt: TGTGCCACCACACGGGTCTCTGGGGCCAACGTCCTGACTTTC
clone_size: NA; d_call: TRBD2; v_call: TRBV18; j_call: TRBJ2-2; cdr3_aa: CASSPRTSGTSGELFF; cdr3_nt: TGTGCCAGCTCACCTCGGACTAGCGGGACGTCCGGGGAGCTGTTTTTT
clone_size: NA; d_call: TRBD2; v_call: TRBV7-2; j_call: TRBJ2-1; cdr3_aa: CASSSKAGVSNEQFF; cdr3_nt: TGTGCCAGCAGCTCTAAGGCGGGAGTTAGTAATGAGCAGTTCTTC
clone_size: few; d_call: NA; v_call: TRBV11-2; j_call: TRBJ1-3; cdr3_aa: CASSLVVRSSGNTIYF; cdr3_nt: TGTGCCAGCAGCTTAGTCGTCCGGAGCTCTGGAAACACCATATATTTT
clone_size: NA; d_call: NA; v_call: TRBV19; j_call: TRBJ2-1; cdr3_aa: CASSRDVRGLYNEQFF; cdr3_nt: TGTGCCAGTAGTAGGGATGTTCGGGGACTGTACAATGAGCAGTTCTTC
clone_size: NA; d_call: TRBD1; v_call: TRBV2; j_call: TRBJ2-7; cdr3_aa: CASGRQGHEQYF; cdr3_nt: TGTGCCAGCGGGAGACAGGGTCACGAGCAGTACTTC
clone_size: NA; d_call: NA; v_call: TRBV27; j_call: TRBJ1-5; cdr3_aa: CASSLFVGAGNNQPQHF; cdr3_nt: TGTGCCAGCAGTTTATTTGTGGGGGCAGGGAACAATCAGCCCCAGCATTTT
clone_size: NA; d_call: NA; v_call: TRBV19; j_call: TRBJ1-1; cdr3_aa: CASSPYGGGRYTEAFF; cdr3_nt: TGTGCCAGTAGTCCTTATGGGGGAGGGCGATACACTGAAGCTTTCTTT
clone_size: NA; d_call: TRBD2; v_call: TRBV28; j_call: TRBJ2-3; cdr3_aa: CASSPGVAGASTDTQYF; cdr3_nt: TGTGCCAGCAGCCCCGGGGTAGCGGGAGCTAGCACAGATACGCAGTATTTT
clone_size: few; d_call: TRBD1; v_call: TRBV28; j_call: TRBJ1-4; cdr3_aa: CASSAPGTGVREKLFF; cdr3_nt: TGTGCCAGCAGTGCCCCGGGGACAGGGGTAAGGGAAAAACTGTTTTTT
clone_size: NA; d_call: NA; v_call: TRBV18; j_call: TRBJ1-5; cdr3_aa: CASSHEGQFSNQPQHF; cdr3_nt: TGTGCCAGCTCACACGAAGGACAATTTAGCAATCAGCCCCAGCATTTT
clone_size: NA; d_call: NA; v_call: TRBV2; j_call: TRBJ1-4; cdr3_aa: CASRTPGQNFNEKLFF; cdr3_nt: TGTGCCAGCAGAACACCGGGACAAAATTTTAATGAAAAACTGTTTTTT